This record covers a single T cell receptor beta chain. This clone has a handful of counts. No antigen is known for it. No much larger clonotype is one base removed from it; base qualities were not supplied. Genomic DNA was isolated from the sorted cells so that the TCRbeta CDR3 region could be sequenced. The immunoSEQ Assay was used for sequencing of TCRbeta CDR3 regions. In its TCRdb copy, this immuneACCESS table keeps in-frame sequences only and misses some clones. Where compared with another copy, unresolved V genes explain less than half of these, and the others have no known cause. The sample has about 150,000 clones on record, approximately 94% of them singletons. The biggest ten clones account for around 0.33% of the sample. This sample stems from a study of OX40 agonist ivuxolimab in advanced cancers. Background on the whole study: Ivuxolimab was a fully human IgG2 agonistic monoclonal antibody targeting the costimulatory receptor OX40 (CD134). Intravenous ivuxolimab was administered to patients every 2 weeks at six dose levels: 0.01, 0.1, 0.3, 1.5, 3 and 10 mg/kg. Of the approximately 50 patients in dose escalation, some 20 had hepatocellular carcinoma, roughly 15 had melanoma, 9 had renal cell carcinoma and 9 had head and neck cancer. In the dose-escalation cohort, 65% to 85% of patients were male, and the mean age was 60 years with a range of about 20 to 80. Prior anti-PD-1, anti-PD-L1 or anti-CTLA-4 therapy was permitted, and checkpoint inhibitors had been received by 30% to 40% of dose-escalation patients. Partial responses occurred in three dose-escalation patients, of whom one had hepatocellular carcinoma and two had cutaneous melanoma. The point of sequencing TCRbeta in the periphery was to test whether ivuxolimab changed TCR sequence diversity and drove clonal T-cell expansion. The paper covers the monotherapy dose-escalation part of the phase I ivuxolimab trial, which included N ≈ 52 patients.

The CDR3 measures 14 amino acids from cysteine to phenylalanine. Just CDR3 DNA is preserved here, 42 bases in frame from base 1. The germline V gene (reference sequence) specifies SGHKS as CDR1 and YYEKEE as CDR2. Trimming removed 2 bases from V and 4 bases from J, leaving 10 bases between the germline ends. Patients with a history of autoimmune disease or receiving systemic immunosuppression were excluded from the trial. Peripheral blood for TCR sequencing was drawn from every dose cohort at baseline, at cycle 4 day 1 and at cycle 7 day 1. The samples were taken from a phase I, first-in-human, multicenter, open-label dose-escalation trial of ivuxolimab. Adults with locally advanced or metastatic head and neck squamous cell, hepatocellular, melanoma or renal cell carcinoma were enrolled in the trial. Before TCR sequencing, CD4+ T cells and CD8+ T cells from peripheral blood were sorted into separate populations.

Results the study describes overall, beyond this receptor: After ivuxolimab, CD8+ T cells had more expanded clones than CD4+ T cells on average. Low levels of normalized T-cell clonal expansion were also seen in some patients who did not respond. At doses of 0.1 to 3.0 mg/kg, clonal expansion of both CD4+ and CD8+ blood T cells was observed from baseline to week 6. Antigen specificity was not determined for the clonally expanded peripheral T cells. Partial responders in the 0.1-3.0 mg/kg groups had among the lowest normalized peripheral clonal expansion, especially among CD8+ T cells.

Sample: CD4+ or CD8+ T cells sorted from blood, taken in a trial of the OX40 agonist ivuxolimab. This chain joins TRBV5-5 to TRBJ2-1; a confident D gene designation cannot be given. This TCR came from an adult with an advanced solid tumor such as melanoma, head and neck, liver or kidney cancer. The sequence in DNA is TGTGCCAGCAGCTTAAGCTCCGTGTACAATGAGCAGTTCTTC. This is translated as CASSLSSVYNEQFF.